Shown below are 10 T cell receptor beta chains from a single sample sequenced in a study of blood T cell repertoires in COVID-19. Produced via immunoSEQ multiplex PCR; TCRdb's table is partial and in-frame only. In the table there are around 100,000 clones, roughly 85% of which are singletons. The specimen sequenced was peripheral blood. The source is a woman between 65 and 79 years old with active or convalescent COVID-19.

The V call is TRBV6-4, the J call TRBJ2-7; 12 bases are shared with TRBD2. The CDR3 contains 17 residues. The germline V gene has CDR1 MRHNA and CDR2 SNTAGT. J lost 11 bases, V lost 7 bases, and 21 bases had no gene match. The DNA of the CDR3 is TGTGCCAGCACCATCCAGACTAGCGGGGGCCGCGTCGGTGGGGAGTACTTC. Amino acid sequence: CASTIQTSGGRVGGEYF.

The chain combines TRBV6-2 or TRBV6-3 with TRBJ2-7, with 14 bases matching TRBD2. Looked up from germline, CDR1 is MNHEY and CDR2 is SVGEGT. The CDR3 runs to 15 residues. V lost 5 bases, J lost 6 bases, and 6 bases stayed unmatched. DNA for the CDR3: TGTGCCAGCAGTAGACTAGCGGGAGGGCCAAGCGAGCAGTACTTC. Protein product: CASSRLAGGPSEQYF.

The chain uses TRBV7-2 and TRBJ2-3, with a possible D match to TRBD1 (6 bases). The CDR3 is 14 residues long. V dropped 7 bases and J dropped 5 bases, with 16 bases sitting between them. Germline V gene data show CDR1 as SGHTA and CDR2 as FQGNSA. CDR3 amino acids: CASTSPGAGDTQYF. In DNA, the CDR3 is TGTGCCAGCACATCCCCAGGGGCGGGAGATACGCAGTATTTT.

V gene TRBV7-3 combines with J gene TRBJ2-3; TRBD1 aligns across 10 bases. The germline gives CDR1 SGHTA, CDR2 FQGTGA. V shed 5 bases and J 4 bases; nucleotides not matched to a gene: 3. The CDR3 is 14 residues long. CDR3 in amino acids: CASSKTGGPDTQYF. CDR3 sequence (DNA): TGTGCCAGCAGCAAGACAGGGGGCCCAGATACGCAGTATTTT.

J is TRBJ2-2 and V is TRBV15; D gene unclear. The CDR3 is made up of 14 amino acids. The germline V and J ends were trimmed by 0 bases and 8 bases, with 10 bases remaining between them. The germline V gene encodes CDR1 LNHNV and CDR2 YYDKDF (reference sequence). CDR3 region: CATSRDPQSGELFF. CDR3 bases: TGTGCCACCAGCAGAGATCCACAGTCTGGGGAGCTGTTTTTT.

This clone was seen once. This chain joins TRBV27 and TRBJ2-3; maybe TRBD1 (5 bases). The CDR3 sequence is 15 residues long. From germline, CDR1 is MNHEY and CDR2 SMNVEV (reference sequence). V was clipped by 1 base and J by 0 bases, with 8 bases between them. The CDR3, as DNA: TGTGCCAGCAGTTTATGCAGGGTAAGCACAGATACGCAGTATTTT. It translates to CASSLCRVSTDTQYF.

The chain couples TRBV3-1 (or the pseudogene TRBV3-2) to TRBJ2-5, with 8 bases aligning to TRBD2. This CDR3 has 15 amino acids. Per germline, CDR1 LGHDT and CDR2 YNNKEL (reference sequence). Unmatched junction bases numbered 6, after V lost 3 bases and J lost 3 bases. The CDR3 region is CASSHGGGRKETQYF. CDR3 nucleotides: TGTGCCAGCAGCCACGGCGGGGGGAGGAAAGAGACCCAGTACTTC.

The chain couples TRBV3-1 (or the pseudogene TRBV3-2) to TRBJ1-2; D unresolved. The CDR3 runs to 14 residues. From germline, CDR1 is LGHDT and CDR2 YNNKEL (reference sequence). The ends were cut back, 4 bases at V and 8 bases at J, with 17 bases in the middle. DNA of the CDR3: TGTGCCAGCAGCCCCCAAGCCATCCACGTGGGCTACACCTTC. Protein product: CASSPQAIHVGYTF.

This clone was counted a few times. This chain connects TRBV4-2 to TRBJ2-2, with 7 bases aligning to TRBD2. The CDR3 runs to 17 residues. CDR1 is LGHNA and CDR2 is YNFKEQ in the germline V gene. V was pared by 1 base and J by 2 bases, with 7 bases of the junction left unmatched. In DNA form, the CDR3 reads TGTGCCAGCAGCCAAGTCGAGGGACTACTCAACACCGGGGAGCTGTTTTTT. Protein: CASSQVEGLLNTGELFF.

This rearrangement joins TRBV14 to TRBJ2-5; 12 bases are a match to TRBD2. Germline loops: CDR1 SGHDN, CDR2 FVKESK. The junction had 7 bases not matched to a gene; V was cut back by 0 bases and J by 2 bases. The CDR3 has 18 amino acids. CDR3 nucleotide sequence: TGTGCCAGCAGCCAAGATTTTCTACTAGCGGGGGGACAAGAGACCCAGTACTTC. Its translation is CASSQDFLLAGGQETQYF. Looking up the rest from reference TRBV14 and TRBJ2-5 gives the full variable domain: EAGVTQFPSHSVIEKGQTVTLRCDPISGHDNLYWYRRVMGKEIKFLLHFVKESKQDESGMPNNRFLAERTGGTYSTLKVQPAELEDSGVYFCASSQDFLLAGGQETQYFGPGTRLLVL.